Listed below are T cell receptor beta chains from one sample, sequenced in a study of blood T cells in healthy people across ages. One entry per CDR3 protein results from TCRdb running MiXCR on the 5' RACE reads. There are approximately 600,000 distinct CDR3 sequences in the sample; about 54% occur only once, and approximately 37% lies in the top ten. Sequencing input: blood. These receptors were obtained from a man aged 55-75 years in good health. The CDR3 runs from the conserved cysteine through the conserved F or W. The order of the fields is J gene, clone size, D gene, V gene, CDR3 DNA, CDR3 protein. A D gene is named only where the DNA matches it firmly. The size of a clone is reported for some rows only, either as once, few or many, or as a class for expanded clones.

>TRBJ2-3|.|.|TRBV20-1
TGCAGTGCTAGAAGGCTAAGGTTAGCAGATACGCAGTATTTT
CSARRLRLADTQYF
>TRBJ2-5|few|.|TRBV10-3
TGTGCCATTAGGGCCTCCGAGGCAGAGACCCAGTACTTC
CAIRASEAETQYF
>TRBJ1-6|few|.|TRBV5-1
TGCGCCAGCAGCGAACGGGACACTTCACCCCTCCACTTT
CASSERDTSPLHF
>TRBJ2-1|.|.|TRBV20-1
TGCAGTGCTAGAGACCGGGCCCCTAAACCCGGGATCTTATACAATGAGCAGTTCTTC
CSARDRAPKPGILYNEQFF
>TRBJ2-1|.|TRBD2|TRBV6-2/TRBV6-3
TGTGGGACTAGACCCGTTTCCTACAATGAGCAGTTCTTC
CGTRPVSYNEQFF
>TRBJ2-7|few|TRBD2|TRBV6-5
TGTGCCAGCAGGCCCGATGCTTTCGGGACTAATATCTACGAGCAGTACTTC
CASRPDAFGTNIYEQYF
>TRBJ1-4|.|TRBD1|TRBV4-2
TGTGCCAGCAGCCAAGATTGGGGACAGGGAGGTGAAGAACTGTTTTTT
CASSQDWGQGGEELFF
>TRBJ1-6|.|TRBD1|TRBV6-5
TGTGCCAGCAGTCGGACAGGGGGGTATTCACCCCTCCACTTT
CASSRTGGYSPLHF
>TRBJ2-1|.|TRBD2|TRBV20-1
TGCAGTGCTATTTCATTTGGGCGGGGGGGCCCATTGTCCAATGAGCAGTTCTTC
CSAISFGRGGPLSNEQFF
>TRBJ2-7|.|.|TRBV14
TGTGCCAGCAGCCGTACGTTACAGGGATTCTCCTACGAGCAGTACTTC
CASSRTLQGFSYEQYF
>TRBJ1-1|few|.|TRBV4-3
TGCGCCAGCAGCCAAGATGGGGTTACTGAAGCTTTCTTT
CASSQDGVTEAFF
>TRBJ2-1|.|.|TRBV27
TGTGCCAGCAGCTTCGAGGCGGGGCATGAGCAGTTCTTC
CASSFEAGHEQFF
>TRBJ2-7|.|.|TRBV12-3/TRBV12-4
TGTGCCAGCAGTCTGGACCGGTGGGTCGAGCAGTACTTC
CASSLDRWVEQYF